The clone carrying this TCR beta chain came up a few times. Its antigen is unidentified. The sample belongs to a study of Graves' ophthalmopathy and Graves' hyperthyroidism. Study results and limitations: The model achieved roughly 66% sensitivity and 72.22% specificity for ophthalmopathy progression.

Amplified material comprised TCR beta CDR3 regions derived from RNA transcripts. In the first round, RT-PCR was carried out with HTBI primers, and a multiplex PCR formed the second round. Each CDR3 protein gets one entry after TCRdb re-called the multiplex PCR reads with MiXCR. The sample holds about 370,000 distinct CDR3 sequences, about a sixth seen once. The CDR3 runs 15 residues. Per germline, CDR1 LGHNA and CDR2 YSLEER. The V end lost 1 base, the J end lost 5 bases, and 14 bases lay between the germline ends. The sequencing sample was made of peripheral blood. The J gene is TRBJ1-1, the V gene TRBV4-3; possibly TRBD1 for D (6 bases). This sequence was found in a woman aged 18-29 years with Graves' ophthalmopathy. CDR3 nucleotide sequence: TGCGCCAGCAGCCAAGGGGTCACAGGGAAAACTGAAGCTTTCTTT. It encodes CASSQGVTGKTEAFF.